The clone carrying this T cell receptor beta chain was detected only once. Its antigen is still unknown. This specimen belongs to a study of shared clonotypes between healthy human individuals. Study results and caveats: Sharing across four donors was highest in naive CD4 (around 5%) and lowest in memory CD8 (about 0.4%). When compared with the clonotypes that were shared by all four sorted-subset donors, the non-shared clonotypes turned out to have lower generation probabilities.

Naive CD8 cells lacked CD45RO and underwent positive selection for CCR7, leaving out terminally differentiated effector memory CD45RA+ cells. V was cut by 2 bases and J by 1 base, with 12 bases left in between. The CDR3 extends over 15 amino acids. CDR1 is SGHNT, CDR2 YYREEE, per germline (reference sequence). Only in-frame clones appear in the TCRdb table, and some are missing; sequencing was by immunoSEQ multiplex PCR. The top ten clones hold about 0.12% of a sample with around 640,000 clones, roughly 96% of them seen once. V gene TRBV5-4 combines with J gene TRBJ1-1; possible D gene TRBD1, 6 bases. The source is a woman aged 25 to 39 in good health. The sequenced material came from naive CD8+ T cells sorted from blood. The CDR3 bases are TGTGCCAGCAGCTTTCGTACAGGGCGGAACACTGAAGCTTTCTTT. It encodes CASSFRTGRNTEAFF.